The sequence of this T cell receptor beta chain was determined in a study of blood T cell repertoires in COVID-19. At the level of the study: Both acute and convalescent COVID-19 samples were obtained from the United States, Italy and Spain.

Germline assignment: CDR1 SNHLY and CDR2 FYNNEI. The CDR3 is made up of 15 amino acids. V gave up 8 bases and J gave up 1 base; unmatched junction bases: 7. Enrollees, about 18 to 89 years old, lived in roughly 24 US areas. Among Cohort 3 donors, those recovered had two negative PCRs, clearance, or symptom resolution. As handled by the study authors: Reference gene primers were amplified, and this amplification served to estimate nucleated cell counts. Profiled with immunoSEQ multiplex PCR; TCRdb holds only in-frame clones, not every one. The V and J calls and clone size come from that table; D and trimming were worked out from the DNA. The table shows about 430,000 clones, with 75% to 90% occurring only once.

This clonotype was sampled from a man aged 25 to 40 who had recovered from COVID-19. V usage is TRBV2 and J usage is TRBJ1-5; the match to TRBD1 covers 8 bases. Sequencing was carried out using PBMCs or T cells enriched from blood (not recorded which). The CDR3 loop is CASLGTGQSNQPQHF. The CDR3 coding sequence is TGTGCCAGCCTGGGGACAGGTCAGAGCAATCAGCCCCAGCATTTT. Full variable domain (rest looked up from reference TRBV2 and TRBJ1-5): EPEVTQTPSHQVTQMGQEVILRCVPISNHLYFYWYRQILGQKVEFLVSFYNNEISEKSEIFDDQFSVERPDGSNFTLKIRSTKLEDSAMYFCASLGTGQSNQPQHFGDGTRLSIL.